The 11 T cell receptor beta chains below were found in one sample sequenced in a study of blood T cells in healthy people across ages. A J-beta primer mix and a sample-barcoded 5' primer were used in a second PCR of roughly 6 to 12 cycles. TCRdb ran MiXCR on the 5' RACE reads and lists one entry per CDR3 protein. This table has 700,000 to 850,000 distinct CDR3 sequences, under 40% appearing once. Sample: blood. The receptors derive from a man younger than 30 in good health.

This clonotype has a handful of counts. The rearrangement uses TRBV15 and TRBJ2-1, with D perhaps TRBD1 (5 bases). Trimming removed 1 base at V and 0 bases at J, with 13 bases between. Germline V gene data show CDR1 as LNHNV and CDR2 as YYDKDF (reference sequence). This CDR3 contains 17 residues. CDR3 residues: CATSRGQGSSSYNEQFF. DNA of the CDR3: TGTGCCACCAGCAGAGGGCAGGGATCCAGCTCCTACAATGAGCAGTTCTTC.

This chain joins TRBV7-2 and TRBJ1-1, with unresolved D. Trimming left V 2 bases short and J 6 bases short, with 13 bases between. Germline loops: CDR1 SGHTA, CDR2 FQGNSA. The CDR3 loop spans 14 amino acids. The CDR3 bases are TGTGCCAGCAGCTTACCAGGATCTTCGCCTGAAGCTTTCTTT. Translating it yields CASSLPGSSPEAFF.

This chain joins TRBV15 and TRBJ1-4; D unclear. CDR3 length: 15 amino acids. V was clipped by 1 base and J by 12 bases, with 18 bases between them. Germline CDR1 is LNHNV and CDR2 is YYDKDF (reference sequence). CDR3 nucleotides: TGTGCCACCAGCAGAGGGTCGCAGAAGGTTGGAGAACTGTTTTTT. It codes for CATSRGSQKVGELFF. Combining the CDR3 with reference TRBV15 and TRBJ1-4 gives the whole variable domain DAMVIQNPRYQVTQFGKPVTLSCSQTLNHNVMYWYQQKSSQAPKLLFHYYDKDFNNEADTPDNFQSRRPNTSFCFLDIRSPGLGDTAMYLCATSRGSQKVGELFFGSGTQLSVL.

This clonotype was counted a few times. The chain combines TRBV25-1 with TRBJ1-4; 7 bases line up with TRBD1. J lost 7 bases, V lost 1 base, and 6 bases had no gene match. This CDR3 region has 15 residues. Looked up from germline, CDR1 is MGHDK and CDR2 is SYGVNS. The DNA of the CDR3 is TGTGCCAGCAGTGAATTGGACAGGCGAACTGAAAAACTGTTTTTT. Translated: CASSELDRRTEKLFF.

This clonotype was counted only a few times. The chain is built from TRBV6-2 or TRBV6-3 and TRBJ2-1, with a possible D match to TRBD2 (5 bases). Trimming removed 0 bases from V and 5 bases from J, with 17 bases in between. The germline CDR1 and CDR2 sequences are MNHEY and SVGEGT. This CDR3 is 17 amino acids long. CDR3 region: CASSYSSEGLINNEQFF. In nucleotides, the CDR3 is TGTGCCAGCAGTTACTCCAGCGAAGGACTTATAAACAATGAGCAGTTCTTC.

The chain uses TRBV12-3 or TRBV12-4 and TRBJ1-3; D unresolved. The CDR3 is 15 amino acids. Trimming removed 7 bases at V and 7 bases at J, with 20 bases between. The CDR3: CASTWEGSYGNTIYF. CDR3 coding DNA: TGTGCCAGCACCTGGGAAGGAAGTTACGGCAACACCATATATTTT.

V and J are TRBV12-3 or TRBV12-4 and TRBJ1-2; D is ambiguous. CDR3 length equals 14 residues. Trimming pared 1 base from V and 5 bases from J, leaving 11 bases between. CDR3 protein: CASSLGPAHYGYTF. Written as DNA, the CDR3 is TGTGCCAGCAGTTTAGGTCCAGCCCATTATGGCTACACCTTC.

This clonotype has a handful of counts. The CDR3 region has the DNA TGTGCCAGCAGCTTCGTAGGACAGAACAATGAGCAGTACTTC. Protein: CASSFVGQNNEQYF. V is TRBV11-2 and J is TRBJ2-7; D might be TRBD1 (6 bases). This CDR3 is built from 14 residues. Germline-derived CDR1 and CDR2 are SGHAT and FQNNGV. Trimming cost V 3 bases and J 7 bases, with 16 bases left between them. Using reference TRBV11-2 and TRBJ2-7 for the parts outside the CDR3, the full variable domain is EAGVAQSPRYKIIEKRQSVAFWCNPISGHATLYWYQQILGQGPKLLIQFQNNGVVDDSQLPKDRFSAERLKGVDSTLKIQPAKLEDSAVYLCASSFVGQNNEQYFGPGTRLTVT.

This clonotype was seen a few times. V and J are TRBV20-1 and TRBJ2-7, with D possibly matching TRBD2 (6 bases). Germline CDR1 is DFQATT and CDR2 is SNEGSKA (reference sequence). V lost 2 bases and J lost 0, with 11 bases in between. This CDR3 is built from 14 residues. The CDR3 nucleotides read TGCAGTGCTAGATCCTCGGGGGACTCCTACGAGCAGTACTTC. Translation: CSARSSGDSYEQYF.

This clonotype was found a few times. The chain couples TRBV7-2 to TRBJ2-7; 9 nucleotides align to TRBD1. The CDR3 runs to 16 residues. The V segment lost 5 bases and the J segment 1 base; nucleotides outside the gene matches: 9. From germline, CDR1 is SGHTA and CDR2 FQGNSA. The CDR3 loop reads CASSLNRDRASYEQYF. The CDR3 nucleotides read TGTGCCAGCAGCCTAAACCGGGACAGGGCGTCCTACGAGCAGTACTTC.

J is TRBJ2-2 and V is TRBV7-9, with D possibly being TRBD2 (7 bases). The CDR3 sequence is 14 residues long. Germline V CDR1 and CDR2: SEHNR, FQNEAQ (reference sequence). The ends were cut back, 5 bases at V and 3 bases at J, with 10 bases in the middle. The CDR3, as DNA: TGTGCCAGCAGCAGGGGGGGCCACACCGGGGAGCTGTTTTTT. Its protein product is CASSRGGHTGELFF.